The 31 T cell receptor beta chains below all came from one sample that was sequenced in a study of T cells in women clearing cervical HPV infection (dated by TCRdb to 2016 to 2019). The method behind the library was the immunoSEQ multiplex PCR assay. Not all clones reach the TCRdb copy of this immuneACCESS table, which keeps in-frame sequences only. Checked studies attribute under half of the gap to unresolved V genes and leave the rest unexplained. The data table for this sample lists tens of thousands of clones. Clones ranked in the top ten supply 2.5% to 3.5% of the sample. The sequencing sample was made of blood buffy coat. The origin of the receptors is a woman aged 18 to 75 with a cervical HPV16 infection that either progressed to CIN3+ or cleared (not recorded which).

On this clone: The read terminates 3 residues ahead of where the CDR3 ends, so the germline J gene completes it. The chain couples TRBV30 to TRBJ1-2; D not certain. The CDR3 length is 12 residues. Germline CDR1 and CDR2: GTSNPN and SVGIG (reference sequence). Here the CDR3 reads CAWSEREWGYTF. CDR3 bases read: TGTGCCTGGAGTGAGCGGGAATGGGGC. Full variable domain (outside the CDR3, taken from reference TRBV30 and TRBJ1-2): SQTIHQWPATLVQPVGSPLSLECTVEGTSNPNLYWYRQAAGRGLQLLFYSVGIGQISSEVPQNLSASRPQDRQFILSSKKLLLSDSGFYLCAWSEREWGYTFGSGTRLTVV.

As for this clone: The sequenced fragment ends 3 residues before the CDR3 boundary, so the rest is inferred from the germline J gene. The rearrangement joins TRBV19 to TRBJ2-2; no clear D. Germline V gene data show CDR1 as LNHDA and CDR2 as SQIVND (reference sequence). The CDR3 totals 16 residues. The CDR3 sequence: CASSILGSATNEKLFF. Incomplete CDR3 DNA: TGTGCCAGTAGTATCCTGGGTTCTGCAACTAATGAAAAG.

Points on this clone: The read is 3 residues too short to cover the CDR3 end, so that end is filled in from the germline J gene. The chain employs TRBV19 and TRBJ2-2; 9 nucleotides match TRBD2. The CDR3 runs 14 residues. Trimming took 3 bases from V and 5 from J; bases not matched to a gene: 1. Germline V lookup: CDR1 LNHDA, CDR2 SQIVND (reference sequence). CDR3 DNA (partial): TGTGCCAGTAGTATTCTAGCGGGGACCGGGGAG. Protein product: CASSILAGTGE. The full CDR3 reads CASSILAGTGELFF.

Concerning this clone: Sequencing ends 3 residues short of the CDR3 end; the germline J gene provides the rest. This sequence joins TRBV20-1 and TRBJ1-1; 7 positions match TRBD1. CDR1 and CDR2 from the germline V gene are DFQATT and SNEGSKA (reference sequence). V trimming: 5 bases; J trimming: 4 bases; junction bases outside the gene matches: 7. The length of the CDR3 is 13 residues. The sequenced part of the CDR3 DNA is TGCAGTGCTCGACGACAGGGAGTCACTGAA. Translating gives CSARRQGVTE. The CDR3, in full, reads CSARRQGVTEAFF.

As concerns this clone: The CDR3 extends 3 residues past the end of the read, so its final part is completed from the germline J gene. The gene calls are TRBV14 and TRBJ2-2; D unresolved. From germline, CDR1 is SGHDN and CDR2 FVKESK. There are 13 residues in the CDR3. The V end was cut by 1 base, the J end by 7 bases, with 7 bases between. The covered CDR3 bases are TGTGCCAGCAGCCAAGTTATCCGCGGGGAG. Its translation is CASSQVIRGE. The entire CDR3 protein reads CASSQVIRGELFF.

Regarding this clone: The missing CDR3 end, 3 residues past where the read stops, is filled in from the germline J gene. The genes are TRBV5-6 and TRBJ2-7, with unresolved D. This CDR3 spans 15 amino acids. Between the trimmed V and J ends, which lost 0 bases and 0 bases, there was a span of 10 bases. In germline, CDR1 is SGHDT, CDR2 YYEEEE. The CDR3 DNA, read in part, is TGTGCCAGCAGCTTGGTCCCGACTTCCTCCTACGAG. Amino acid sequence: CASSLVPTSSYE. The whole CDR3 region reads CASSLVPTSSYEQYF.

A remark on this clone: The CDR3 end is not reached by the read, which stops 3 residues before it; the germline J gene fills it in. This chain connects TRBV5-1 to TRBJ2-3; tentative D call: TRBD2 (6 bases). Deletions cut 4 bases from V and 2 bases from J, with 8 bases between. The CDR3 totals 13 residues. From germline, CDR1 is SGHRS and CDR2 YFSETQ. The part of the CDR3 DNA that was read is TGCGCCAGCAGCGGGGGGTTCACAGATACG. It yields the protein CASSGGFTDT. From start to end, the CDR3 is CASSGGFTDTQYF.

Remarks on this clone: The read ends 3 residues early relative to the CDR3; the germline J gene fills the gap. The rearrangement joins TRBV29-1 to TRBJ2-7; TRBD2 matches 8 bases. This CDR3 spans 13 amino acids. Germline V CDR1 and CDR2: SQVTM, ANQGSEA. Germline trimming cut 8 bases from V and 2 bases from J; bases unmatched to any gene: 8. The chain's CDR3 is CSIKDGGAYEQYF. CDR3 DNA, as far as it was read: TGCAGCATCAAGGACGGGGGGGCCTACGAG.

The CDR3 loop is CASSPGTLPGTQYF. The CDR3 DNA, read in part, is TGTGCCAGCAGTCCCGGGACACTACCTGGGACC. V usage is TRBV14 and J usage is TRBJ2-5, with D perhaps TRBD1 (6 bases). The CDR3 extends 3 residues past the end of the read, so its final part is completed from the germline J gene. From germline, CDR1 is SGHDN and CDR2 FVKESK. Trimming pared 6 bases from V and 7 bases from J, leaving 18 bases between. The CDR3 contains 14 residues.

With respect to this clone: Read sequence stops 3 residues before the CDR3 end, and the germline J gene provides the missing end. The rearrangement joins TRBV7-6 to TRBJ2-3; 10 bases align to TRBD2. The CDR3 covers 16 residues. Germline V CDR1 and CDR2: SGHVS, FNYEAQ. The CDR3 reads CASSLVVAGGRETQYF. CDR3 DNA, as far as it was read: TGTGCCAGCAGCTTAGTGGTAGCGGGGGGCCGGGAGACG.

Of note for this clone: The CDR3 end falls 3 residues outside the read, so it is completed with the germline J gene. The chain is built from TRBV12-3 or TRBV12-4 and TRBJ1-2; a possible D gene is TRBD1 (5 bases). There are 11 residues in the CDR3. V was clipped by 5 bases and J by 7 bases, with 8 bases between them. The CDR3 region is CASSRRGGYTF. The part of the CDR3 DNA that was read is TGTGCCAGCAGTCGTAGGGGTGGC.

In regard to this clone: Read sequence stops 3 residues before the CDR3 end, and the germline J gene provides the missing end. The genes are TRBV20-1 and TRBJ1-4; no firm D call. The CDR3 is made up of 13 amino acids. Trimming took 3 bases from V and 6 from J, leaving 11 bases between them. Germline V CDR1 and CDR2: DFQATT, SNEGSKA (reference sequence). The CDR3 spells CSASIGPYEKLFF. The sequenced part of the CDR3 DNA is TGCAGTGCTAGTATAGGGCCATATGAAAAA.

In regard to this clone: One junction end disagrees with the germline gene, perhaps due to a read error. The read falls 3 residues short of the CDR3 end, and the missing part is taken from the germline J gene. Other DNA sequences of this sample code for an identical CDR3. The chain employs TRBV7-8 and TRBJ1-3; the match to TRBD1 covers 7 bases. The CDR3 is 16 amino acids. Germline CDR1 is SGHVS and CDR2 is FQNEAQ. The covered CDR3 bases are TGTGCCAGCAGCTTAGCTGGGACAGCCCTAGGAAACACT. It specifies CASSLAGTALGNT. The entire CDR3 is CASSLAGTALGNTIYF.

On this clone itself: From the germline J gene comes the end of the CDR3, since the read stops 3 residues before it. The chain is built from TRBV7-3 and TRBJ2-1; 9 bases agree with TRBD2. The CDR3 loop spans 14 amino acids. Unmatched junction bases numbered 2, after V lost 1 base and J lost 7 bases. The germline CDR1 and CDR2 sequences are SGHTA and FQGTGA. The DNA read from the CDR3 is TGTGCCAGCAGCTTAAGCGGGGGGGTAAATGAG. It specifies CASSLSGGVNE. The whole CDR3 sequence reads CASSLSGGVNEQFF.

As for this clone: The CDR3 end is not reached by the read, which stops 3 residues before it; the germline J gene fills it in. The chain employs TRBV7-2 and TRBJ1-2; no firm D call. This CDR3 has 14 residues. Germline values: CDR1 SGHTA, CDR2 FQGNSA. The sequenced CDR3 bases are TGTGCCAGCAGCTTAGTGGTAGCGGCAGATACC. Protein: CASSLVVAADT. In full, the CDR3 is CASSLVVAADTYTF.

On this clone itself: The read ends 3 residues before the CDR3 terminus; that terminus is restored from the germline J gene. The chain uses TRBV19 and TRBJ2-3; D is possibly TRBD2 (6 bases). Germline V gives CDR1 LNHDA, CDR2 SQIVND (reference sequence). The CDR3 has 14 residues. The sequenced CDR3 bases are TGTGCCAGTAGTAGCGGCGACACGGGGGAGACG. Translation gives CASSSGDTGET. Given in full, the CDR3 is CASSSGDTGETQYF.

CDR3: CASSVQMNTEAFF. The covered CDR3 bases are TGTGCCAGCAGTGTCCAGATGAACACTGAA. The J gene is TRBJ1-1, the V gene TRBV6-4; D gene uncertain. The observed sequence ends 3 residues before the CDR3 terminus, with the missing tail filled in from the germline J gene. The V gene's germline CDR1 is MRHNA and CDR2 SNTAGT. This CDR3 region has 13 residues. Trimming shortened V by 4 bases and J by 0 bases, and 6 bases separated the two germline ends.

Comment on this clone: Read sequence stops 3 residues before the CDR3 end, and the germline J gene provides the missing end. This chain connects TRBV20-1 to TRBJ2-7; 11 positions agree with TRBD1. The trim removed 6 bases at V and 5 bases at J, leaving 9 bases unmatched. Germline V gene data show CDR1 as DFQATT and CDR2 as SNEGSKA (reference sequence). The CDR3 is 14 amino acids. The covered CDR3 bases are TGCAGTGCCCTCAGCCGGACAGGGGGCGACGAG. Translated: CSALSRTGGDE. The whole CDR3 protein is CSALSRTGGDEQYF.

Points on this clone: The read is 3 residues too short to cover the CDR3 end, so that end is filled in from the germline J gene. The rearrangement uses TRBV5-4 and TRBJ2-1; D possibly corresponds to TRBD2 (6 bases). With 3 bases removed from V and 8 bases from J, the gap between germline ends came to 18 bases. This CDR3 contains 15 residues. Germline-derived CDR1 and CDR2 are SGHNT and YYREEE (reference sequence). CDR3 bases read: TGTGCCAGCAGCTCGGGGACTCTAGCATCCGATGAG. Its translation is CASSSGTLASDE. The entire CDR3 is CASSSGTLASDEQFF.

The CDR3 bases that were read are TGCAGTGCTAGAGCGGGGGGTGCTGAA. Translated, it gives CSARAGGAE. Given in full, the CDR3 is CSARAGGAEAFF. This chain links TRBV20-1 with TRBJ1-1, with D perhaps TRBD1 (5 bases). The DNA ends 3 residues before the CDR3 does, and the rest of the CDR3 is filled in from the germline J gene. The germline V gene has CDR1 DFQATT and CDR2 SNEGSKA (reference sequence). The CDR3 loop spans 12 amino acids. V lost 1 base and J lost 6, with 9 bases in between.

As regards this clone: From the germline J gene comes the end of the CDR3, since the read stops 3 residues before it. This rearrangement joins TRBV30 to TRBJ1-4; D perhaps matches TRBD1 (6 bases). The CDR3 runs to 15 residues. Trimming pared 1 base from V and 3 bases from J, leaving 12 bases between. CDR1 and CDR2 (germline): GTSNPN, SVGIG (reference sequence). CDR3 DNA (partial): TGTGCCTGGAGTGAGAAGGGGGGGGCTAATGAAAAA. It codes for CAWSEKGGANEK. The full CDR3 protein is CAWSEKGGANEKLFF.

With regard to this clone: The read ends 3 residues shy of where the CDR3 ends; the end is completed using the germline J gene. The rearrangement joins TRBV19 to TRBJ1-4, with 7 bases matching TRBD1. The length of the CDR3 is 16 residues. The V segment lost 5 bases and the J segment 4 bases; nucleotides outside the gene matches: 10. The germline gives CDR1 LNHDA, CDR2 SQIVND (reference sequence). The DNA read from the CDR3 is TGTGCCAGTAGTCCTCGTCGACAGGGCCTTAATGAAAAA. It is translated as CASSPRRQGLNEK. From start to end, the CDR3 is CASSPRRQGLNEKLFF.

The sequenced part of the CDR3 DNA is TGCGCCAGCAGCTTGCAATTAGGGACAGGGCGCACTCCGGGTGGT. Translating gives CASSLQLGTGRTPGG. The full CDR3 protein reads CASSLQLGTGRTPGGQYF. The chain is built from TRBV5-1 and TRBJ2-4; 9 nucleotides match TRBD1. The read gets to within 3 residues of the CDR3 end, and the germline J gene fills in the rest. CDR1 is SGHRS and CDR2 is YFSETQ in the germline V gene. The length of the CDR3 is 18 residues.

Remarks on this clone: The read terminates 3 residues before the CDR3 end, so the remaining end is supplied by the germline J gene. The chain is built from TRBV6-4 and TRBJ2-4; 10 bases are shared with TRBD2. CDR1 and CDR2 from the germline V gene are MRHNA and SNTAGT. CDR3 length: 16 amino acids. V was clipped by 7 bases and J by 8 bases; unmatched bases: 14. The CDR3 loop is CASTLLTSGFADIQYF. CDR3 DNA, as far as it was read: TGTGCCAGCACATTGCTGACTAGCGGGTTCGCAGACATT.

Details on this clone: The CDR3 end lies 3 residues beyond the end of the read and is filled in from the germline J gene. The rearrangement links TRBV18 to TRBJ2-7, with D maybe TRBD2 (6 bases). CDR3 length: 15 amino acids. The V and J ends lost 1 base and 5 bases respectively, with 15 bases between them. The germline V gene encodes CDR1 KGHSH and CDR2 LQKENI. CDR3 sequence: CASSPQAGEVNEQYF. CDR3 bases read: TGTGCCAGCTCACCACAGGCCGGGGAGGTGAACGAG. Drawing the rest from reference TRBV18 and TRBJ2-7, the complete variable domain is NAGVMQNPRHLVRRRGQEARLRCSPMKGHSHVYWYRQLPEEGLKFMVYLQKENIIDESGMPKERFSAEFPKEGPSILRIQQVVRGDSAAYFCASSPQAGEVNEQYFGPGTRLTVT.

For this clone: The CDR3 is cut off 3 residues early in the read; its end comes from the germline J gene. V usage is TRBV5-1 and J usage is TRBJ2-3; D might be TRBD1 or TRBD2, each matching 5 bases. CDR3 length: 15 residues. CDR1 and CDR2 from the germline V gene are SGHRS and YFSETQ. The sequenced part of the CDR3 DNA is TGCGCCAGCAGCCGTATGTACGGAGGACAAGAGACG. Its translation: CASSRMYGGQET. From start to end, the CDR3 is CASSRMYGGQETQYF.

CDR3 loop: CASSLAGGETQYF. CDR3 DNA, as far as it was read: TGTGCCAGCAGCTTGGCGGGGGGAGAGACG. The chain combines TRBV5-5 with TRBJ2-3, with 7 bases aligning to TRBD2. The sequence runs out 3 residues before the end of the CDR3; the remainder is reconstructed from the germline J gene. CDR3 size: 13 residues. Germline values: CDR1 SGHKS, CDR2 YYEKEE (reference sequence).

About this clone: From the germline J gene comes the end of the CDR3, since the read stops 3 residues before it. V gene TRBV6-2 or TRBV6-3 combines with J gene TRBJ2-3; the match to TRBD2 covers 15 bases. CDR1 and CDR2 from the germline V gene are MNHEY and SVGEGT. This CDR3 comprises 15 residues. The sequenced CDR3 bases are TGTGCCAGCAGTTACGGACTAGCGGGGGGGAAGACG. This encodes CASSYGLAGGKT. The entire CDR3 is CASSYGLAGGKTQYF.

Worth noting for this clone: The read comes to an end 3 residues before the CDR3 does, leaving the germline J gene to fill in the end. The chain recombines TRBV5-1 with TRBJ2-5, with D tentatively TRBD1 (6 bases). With 1 base removed from V and 4 bases from J, the gap between germline ends came to 11 bases. The CDR3 runs to 14 residues. In germline, CDR1 is SGHRS, CDR2 YFSETQ. CDR3 DNA (partial): TGCGCCAGCAGCTTGACAGGGCAGGGAGAGACC. Translating gives CASSLTGQGET. The whole CDR3 reads CASSLTGQGETQYF.

The CDR3 DNA, read in part, is TGTGCCATCAGGGACCAAAAAGTAGGGGTAGCAGATACG. Amino acid sequence: CAIRDQKVGVADT. The CDR3 in full is CAIRDQKVGVADTQYF. This chain uses TRBV10-3 with TRBJ2-3; D might be TRBD1 (5 bases). The read terminates 3 residues ahead of where the CDR3 ends, so the germline J gene completes it. Germline CDR1 ENHRY, CDR2 SYGVKD. Deletions cut 6 bases from V and 4 bases from J, with 20 bases between. The CDR3 sequence is 16 residues long.

As concerns this clone: The read terminates 3 residues ahead of where the CDR3 ends, so the germline J gene completes it. The V and J genes are TRBV20-1 and TRBJ2-3; 9 nucleotides line up with TRBD1. The CDR3 loop spans 20 amino acids. After removal of 1 base from V and 6 bases from J, the junction contained 23 bases not matched to a gene. Germline CDR1 DFQATT, CDR2 SNEGSKA (reference sequence). The covered CDR3 bases are TGCAGTGCTAGAGTCGATTCCAAAGGGACAGGGATCCTCCCAGGGGATACG. This codes for CSARVDSKGTGILPGDT. The entire CDR3 protein reads CSARVDSKGTGILPGDTQYF.